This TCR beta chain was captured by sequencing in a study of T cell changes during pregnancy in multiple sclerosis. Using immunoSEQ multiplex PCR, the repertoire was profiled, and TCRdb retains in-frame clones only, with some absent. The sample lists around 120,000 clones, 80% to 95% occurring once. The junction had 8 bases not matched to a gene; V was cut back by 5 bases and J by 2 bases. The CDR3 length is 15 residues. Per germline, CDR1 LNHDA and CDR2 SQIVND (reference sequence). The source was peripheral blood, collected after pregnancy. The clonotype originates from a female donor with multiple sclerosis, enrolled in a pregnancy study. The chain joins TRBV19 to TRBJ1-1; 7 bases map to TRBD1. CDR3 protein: CASSLSGTANTEAFF. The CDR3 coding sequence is TGTGCCAGTAGTCTCTCCGGGACAGCTAACACTGAAGCTTTCTTT.